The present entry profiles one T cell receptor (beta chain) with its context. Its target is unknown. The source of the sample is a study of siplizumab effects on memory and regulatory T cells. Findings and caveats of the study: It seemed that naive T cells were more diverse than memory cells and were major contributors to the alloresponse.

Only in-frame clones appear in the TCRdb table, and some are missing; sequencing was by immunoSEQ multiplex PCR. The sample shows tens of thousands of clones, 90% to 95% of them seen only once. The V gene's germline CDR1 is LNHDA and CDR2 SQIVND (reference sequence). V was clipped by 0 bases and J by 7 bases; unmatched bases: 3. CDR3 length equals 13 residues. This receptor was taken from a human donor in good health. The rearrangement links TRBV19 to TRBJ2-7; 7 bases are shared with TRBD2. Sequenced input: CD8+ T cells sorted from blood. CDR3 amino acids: CASSIDLGGEQYF. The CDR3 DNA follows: TGTGCCAGTAGTATAGACCTCGGGGGGGAGCAGTACTTC.